Included here is one T cell receptor beta chain sequence, with context. RNA transcripts provided the source from which TCR beta CDR3 regions were amplified. The primer set for the first-round RT-PCR of the TCR CDR3 was HTBI. In TCRdb, the multiplex PCR reads were re-called with MiXCR into one record per CDR3 protein. The data show some 620,000 distinct CDR3 sequences, 15% to 20% seen once. The sample comes from a study of T cells in Graves' hyperthyroidism and ophthalmopathy. Germline V gene sequence: CDR1 SEHNR, CDR2 FQNEAQ (reference sequence). The J segment lost 6 bases and the V segment lost 7 bases, leaving 4 bases of the junction unmatched. This CDR3 has 12 amino acids. An absence of ophthalmopathy progression within 18 months meant stable Graves' hyperthyroidism. In patients aged 18 to 65, hyperthyroidism was newly diagnosed, with duration under 2 months. Diagnostic assessment was based on clinical symptoms, serum thyroxine and TRAb, thyroid ultrasound and orbital computed tomography.

The source of this sequence is a woman aged 25-40 years with Graves' hyperthyroidism. Sequenced: blood. The gene calls are TRBV7-9 and TRBJ1-2, with TRBD1 matching over 8 bases. CDR3 loop: CASNGQGDGYTF. The DNA for the CDR3 is TGTGCCAGCAACGGACAGGGCGATGGCTACACCTTC. Supplemented by reference TRBV7-9 and TRBJ1-2, the full variable domain reads DTGVSQNPRHKITKRGQNVTFRCDPISEHNRLYWYRQTLGQGPEFLTYFQNEAQLEKSRLLSDRFSAERPKGSFSTLEIQRTEQGDSAMYLCASNGQGDGYTFGSGTRLTVV.